Presented here are 9 T cell receptor beta chains from one specimen sequenced in a study of molecular identifiers for immune sequencing clone quantification. Via MiXCR, TCRdb re-called the PCR reads, giving one row per CDR3 protein. The repertoire holds 550,000 to 750,000 distinct CDR3 sequences, with around 20% as singletons. Sequenced material: naive CD8+ T cells from blood, with Jurkat cell RNA spiked in. Subset noted: FACS-sorted CD8+CD4-CCR7+CD45RA+ naive T cells. The source of these receptors is a human donor in good health. Some libraries in this study had Jurkat cell RNA spiked in.

The chain combines TRBV11-2 with TRBJ2-1, with D unclear. V dropped 5 bases and J dropped 7 bases, with 15 bases sitting between them. This CDR3 has 14 residues. The germline CDR1 and CDR2 sequences are SGHAT and FQNNGV. This CDR3 is CASSAAEEWNEQFF. The DNA for the CDR3 is TGTGCCAGCAGCGCCGCCGAGGAGTGGAATGAGCAGTTCTTC.

This clonotype was counted a single time. The chain employs TRBV9 and TRBJ2-3; D perhaps matches TRBD2 (6 bases). Trimming left V 0 bases short and J 2 bases short, with 13 bases between. The germline CDR1 and CDR2 sequences are SGDLS and YYNGEE. The CDR3 contains 16 residues. As DNA, the CDR3 is TGTGCCAGCAGCGTAGGAATTAGCGGAATCACAGATACGCAGTATTTT. The encoded protein is CASSVGISGITDTQYF.

This clonotype was observed at least ten times. The chain carries TRBV6-2 or TRBV6-3 and TRBJ1-2, with 7 bases lining up with TRBD1. V lost 5 bases, J lost 0 bases, and 6 bases stayed unmatched. There are 15 residues in the CDR3. CDR1 MNHEY and CDR2 SVGEGT come from the germline V gene. The CDR3 DNA follows: TGTGCCAGCAGTCACTGGACAGGAGCTAACTATGGCTACACCTTC. Its protein is CASSHWTGANYGYTF.

A remark on this clonotype: A much larger clone sits a single nucleotide away, making a read error possible. CDR3 amino acids: CARRLADGEAFF. CDR3 DNA: TGTGCCAGGAGGTTGGCGGACGGTGAAGCTTTCTTT. The chain combines TRBV7-6 with TRBJ1-1; D unclear. The CDR3 sequence is 12 residues long. Per germline, CDR1 SGHVS and CDR2 FNYEAQ. V was cut by 9 bases and J by 7 bases, with 15 bases left in between. The entire variable domain, with the rest obtained from reference TRBV7-6 and TRBJ1-1, is as follows: GAGVSQSPRYKVTKRGQDVALRCDPISGHVSLYWYRQALGQGPEFLTYFNYEAQQDKSGLPNDRFSAERPEGSISTLTIQRTEQRDSAMYRCARRLADGEAFFGQGTRLTVV.

This clonotype was observed many times. The chain combines TRBV12-3 or TRBV12-4 with TRBJ1-4; D unclear. This CDR3 has 13 amino acids. Trimming cost V 2 bases and J 5 bases, with 6 bases left between them. The CDR3 spells CASSLPGNEKLFF. CDR3 in DNA: TGTGCCAGCAGTTTACCGGGGAATGAAAAACTGTTTTTT.

The chain has TRBV12-3 or TRBV12-4 and TRBJ2-5; D unresolved. This CDR3 comprises 15 residues. V gave up 3 bases and J gave up 2 bases, with 13 bases separating them. CDR3 sequence reads: CASSLGWDGQETQYF. The CDR3 DNA follows: TGTGCCAGCAGTTTGGGATGGGATGGGCAAGAGACCCAGTACTTC.

This clonotype was counted only a few times. The V gene is TRBV19, the J gene TRBJ2-3, with TRBD1 matching over 7 bases. Losses at the gene ends were 8 bases for V and 6 bases for J; bases not matched to a gene: 17. The CDR3 has 16 amino acids. Germline V CDR1 and CDR2: LNHDA, SQIVND (reference sequence). CDR3 sequence reads: CASGLRLDRVTDTQYF. CDR3 coding DNA: TGTGCCAGTGGTTTACGACTCGACAGGGTCACTGATACGCAGTATTTT.

CDR3 bases: TGTGCCAGTAGTGCCTCCGGGGCAGGGTTCAACGAGCAGTACTTC. Translated: CASSASGAGFNEQYF. The chain joins TRBV19 to TRBJ2-7; D is perhaps TRBD1 or TRBD2 (5 bases each). With 5 bases removed from V and 5 bases from J, the gap between germline ends came to 19 bases. The V gene's germline CDR1 is LNHDA and CDR2 SQIVND (reference sequence). This CDR3 comprises 15 residues.

Turning to this clonotype: This clone may be a read error of a much larger clone one base away. The rearrangement uses TRBV6-5 and TRBJ2-5; perhaps TRBD2 as D (5 bases). The ends were cut back, 5 bases at V and 5 bases at J, with 15 bases in the middle. CDR1 is MNHEY and CDR2 is SVGAGI in the germline V gene. The CDR3 runs 14 residues. The CDR3 reads CASSHQLDPETQYF. The CDR3, as DNA: TGTGCCAGCAGTCACCAACTAGACCCGGAGACCCAGTACTTC.